This T cell receptor (beta chain) stems from a study of early T cells in non-severe SARS-CoV-2 infection. Study-level information: Whole-blood bulk RNA, unsorted, was sequenced, and chains were unpaired.

The CDR3 totals 19 residues. Whole-study results and caveats: Missing private and CD4 specificities, VDJdb matching favored anti-spike CD8 responses.

Each cDNA molecule carried a unique molecular identifier. Each CDR3 protein is one row after TCRdb ran MiXCR on the 5' RACE reads. The sample carries approximately 65,000 distinct CDR3 sequences, about a tenth recorded once. This clonotype was observed once. Its antigen is as yet unknown. The source material was whole blood. This clonotype was sampled from an adult who was a healthcare worker with PCR-confirmed SARS-CoV-2 infection or an uninfected control (not recorded which). The rearrangement links TRBV21-1 to TRBJ2-5; the table calls TRBD1, which could not be checked here. TRBV21-1 is tagged as a pseudogene. In DNA, the CDR3 is TGTGCCAGCAGCAAAAATTCCGCCATACAGGGGTATAACCAAGAGACCCAGTACTTC. It specifies CASSKNSAIQGYNQETQYF.